One and the same sample provided the 3 T cell receptor beta chains below, sequenced in a study of tumor-infiltrating lymphocytes in localized non-small cell lung cancer. The method was immunoSEQ multiplex PCR; TCRdb's version includes in-frame clones alone and lacks a portion of them. The data show fewer than 11,000 clones, with approximately 76% seen just once and 15% to 20% held by the top ten. The sequencing sample was made of uninvolved lung tissue not adjacent to the tumor. These receptors all stem from a human donor with non-small cell lung cancer.

The J gene is TRBJ1-1, the V gene TRBV6-5; the match to TRBD1 covers 7 bases. There are 15 residues in the CDR3. Trimming cost V 5 bases and J 3 bases; bases outside gene matches: 9. Germline lookup yields CDR1 MNHEY and CDR2 SVGAGI. The CDR3 region is CASSRDREYYTEAFF. CDR3 DNA sequence: TGTGCCAGCAGTAGGGACAGAGAGTATTACACTGAAGCTTTCTTT.

CDR3 DNA sequence: TGCGCCAGCAGCTCTGGACTAGCGGGAGGGCGGGTATTTAATGAGCAGTTCTTC. Protein: CASSSGLAGGRVFNEQFF. The V gene is TRBV5-1, the J gene TRBJ2-1; 15 bases match TRBD2. Trimming cost V 3 bases and J 7 bases; bases outside gene matches: 11. This CDR3 spans 18 amino acids. Germline loops: CDR1 SGHRS, CDR2 YFSETQ.

V and J are TRBV9 and TRBJ2-7, with a possible D match to TRBD1 (6 bases). CDR1 is SGDLS, CDR2 YYNGEE, per germline. The CDR3 runs 14 residues. V was cut by 4 bases and J by 8 bases, with 19 bases left in between. Here the CDR3 reads CASSSSGDKGKQYF. The CDR3 nucleotides read TGTGCCAGCAGCTCTTCAGGGGACAAAGGAAAGCAGTACTTC.